Presented here are 7 T cell receptor beta chains from one specimen sequenced in a study of blood T cell repertoires in COVID-19. Repertoires were generated with immunoSEQ multiplex PCR, while TCRdb's copy carries only in-frame clones and drops some. The profile shows about 180,000 clones, approximately 80% of them singletons. The source material was peripheral blood. These receptors all stem from an older woman with acute or convalescent COVID-19.

This rearrangement joins TRBV28 to TRBJ2-7, with 7 bases identical to TRBD1. The CDR3 covers 14 residues. Germline assignment: CDR1 MDHEN and CDR2 SYDVKM. V lost 6 bases to trimming and J lost 2 bases; unmatched junction nucleotides: 7. The CDR3 here is CASREIGQAYEQYF. The CDR3 DNA follows: TGTGCCAGCAGGGAAATCGGACAGGCCTACGAGCAGTACTTC.

The rearrangement links TRBV6-5 to TRBJ2-6, with D tentatively TRBD1 (5 bases). Between the trimmed V and J ends, which lost 11 bases and 4 bases, there was a span of 18 bases. The germline gives CDR1 MNHEY, CDR2 SVGAGI. The CDR3 covers 15 residues. CDR3 residues: CALSPGKGGANVLTF. The CDR3 DNA follows: TGTGCCCTTAGCCCAGGGAAAGGAGGGGCCAACGTCCTGACTTTC.

A remark on this clone: This sample also contains other DNA sequences that code for the same CDR3. V is TRBV7-2 and J is TRBJ2-2, with unresolved D. V lost 3 bases and J lost 0, with 5 bases in between. This CDR3 is built from 14 residues. The germline CDR1 and CDR2 sequences are SGHTA and FQGNSA. CDR3 in DNA: TGTGCCAGCAGCTTGCGAGCGAACACCGGGGAGCTGTTTTTT. Protein product: CASSLRANTGELFF. The variable domain in full, completed from reference TRBV7-2 and TRBJ2-2, reads GAGVSQSPSNKVTEKGKDVELRCDPISGHTALYWYRQSLGQGLEFLIYFQGNSAPDKSGLPSDRFSAERTGGSVSTLTIQRTQQEDSAVYLCASSLRANTGELFFGEGSRLTVL.

The rearrangement uses TRBV7-2 and TRBJ1-6; a weak D match, TRBD1 (5 bases). V lost 5 bases, J lost 7 bases, and 12 bases lay in between. There are 14 residues in the CDR3. Germline V CDR1 and CDR2: SGHTA, FQGNSA. The CDR3 reads CASSPLGGNSPLHF. CDR3 bases: TGTGCCAGCAGCCCTCTCGGGGGGAATTCACCCCTCCACTTT.

The gene calls are TRBV11-2 and TRBJ2-3; perhaps TRBD2 as D (5 bases). Germline CDR1 reads SGHAT; CDR2 reads FQNNGV. The CDR3 extends over 14 amino acids. V lost 5 bases and J lost 0, with 9 bases in between. The CDR3 sequence: CASSPWTSTDTQYF. The CDR3 DNA reads TGTGCCAGCAGCCCCTGGACTAGCACAGATACGCAGTATTTT.

This sequence joins TRBV6-1 and TRBJ1-5; 8 positions match TRBD1. J was trimmed by 1 base and V by 4 bases; bases with no gene match: 9. CDR1 MNHNS and CDR2 SASEGT come from the germline V gene. This CDR3 has 17 residues. The CDR3 protein is CASSVLDRVLSNQPQHF. The CDR3 DNA is TGTGCCAGCAGTGTGTTGGACAGGGTCTTAAGCAATCAGCCCCAGCATTTT.

The chain joins TRBV5-4 to TRBJ1-2; 9 bases align to TRBD1. This CDR3 contains 14 residues. Germline V gives CDR1 SGHNT, CDR2 YYREEE (reference sequence). Germline trimming cut 4 bases from V and 4 bases from J; bases unmatched to any gene: 5. In DNA form, the CDR3 reads TGTGCCAGCAGCCCTGACAGGGGGTTCTATGGCTACACCTTC. Protein sequence: CASSPDRGFYGYTF. The full variable domain, its missing parts supplied by reference TRBV5-4 and TRBJ1-2, is ETGVTQSPTHLIKTRGQQVTLRCSSQSGHNTVSWYQQALGQGPQFIFQYYREEENGRGNFPPRFSGLQFPNYSSELNVNALELDDSALYLCASSPDRGFYGYTFGSGTRLTVV.